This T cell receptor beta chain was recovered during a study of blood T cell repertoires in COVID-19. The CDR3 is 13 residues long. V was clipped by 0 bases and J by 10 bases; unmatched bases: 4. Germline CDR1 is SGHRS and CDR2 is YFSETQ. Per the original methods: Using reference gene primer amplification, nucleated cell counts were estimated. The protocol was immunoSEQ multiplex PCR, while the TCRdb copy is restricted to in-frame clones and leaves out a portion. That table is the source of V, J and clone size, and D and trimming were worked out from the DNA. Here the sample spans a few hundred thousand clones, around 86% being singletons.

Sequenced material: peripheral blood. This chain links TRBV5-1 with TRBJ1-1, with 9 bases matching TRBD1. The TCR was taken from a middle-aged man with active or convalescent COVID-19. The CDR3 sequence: CASSLGDRDRAFF. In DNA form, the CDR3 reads TGCGCCAGCAGCTTGGGGGACAGGGATAGAGCTTTCTTT.